The T cell receptor (beta chain) described here comes from a study of T-cell reconstitution after alpha-beta-depleted transplantation in children. This clonotype has only a few counts. Germline CDR1 and CDR2: SQVTM and ANQGSEA. The CDR3 is made up of 16 amino acids. With V trimmed by 7 bases and J by 4 bases, 11 bases remained unmatched. The library targeted TCRbeta and was prepared with unique molecular identifiers. TCRdb recomputed calls from the PCR reads with MiXCR, one row per CDR3 protein. The sample contains hundreds of thousands of distinct CDR3 sequences, about 15% of which appear only once. The sequence came from a human donor who donated a stem cell graft to a child with acute myeloid leukemia. The sequences come from PBMCs from the stem cell graft donor, collected from the stem cell graft. J is TRBJ2-2 and V is TRBV29-1; 11 positions match TRBD2. The CDR3: CSARASGGLSTGELFF. DNA for the CDR3: TGCAGCGCGAGGGCTAGCGGGGGGTTATCCACCGGGGAGCTGTTTTTT.